These 17 T cell receptor beta chains originate from one sample sequenced in a study of vaccination and CD4 T cells after COVID-19 (dated by TCRdb to 2022 to 2024). The antigens these receptors bind are not known. Library prep was done by PCR. Instrument on record: Illumina iSeq 100. TCR sequencing of DNA from cultured CD4+ T cells used the Oncomine TCR Beta short-read assay at the Johns Hopkins FTIC core. Using fastp at Q25 and MiXCR, TCRdb reprocessed the public reads and kept productive beta chains. Entries are consolidated by CDR3 protein sequence, retaining the most common genes and DNA. This sample holds 13,000 to 15,000 distinct CDR3 sequences; about a fifth were observed only once. The ten largest clonotypes hold roughly an eighth of the sample. The intended sense of this specimen's treatment or condition label: approximately 11-day PBMC culture with coronavirus spike peptide pools or control peptides (ViraFEST assay).

The sample in question was CD4+ T cells from blood, cultured in vitro, obtained before SARS-CoV-2 vaccination. The receptors were sampled from a human donor who received a COVID-19 vaccine.

This sequence joins TRBV18 and TRBJ2-1, with 10 bases lining up with TRBD2. Germline V CDR1 and CDR2: KGHSH, LQKENI. Germline trimming cut 3 bases from V and 10 bases from J; bases unmatched to any gene: 3. The CDR3 is made up of 13 amino acids. The CDR3 here is CASSPKREGEQFF. The CDR3 DNA sequence: TGTGCCAGCTCACCCAAGCGGGAGGGGGAGCAGTTCTTC.

In its sample, this clonotype ranks as medium-sized. J is TRBJ1-6 and V is TRBV6-5, with a possible D match to TRBD1 (5 bases). Trimming took 1 base from V and 8 from J, leaving 12 bases between them. Germline-derived CDR1 and CDR2 are MNHEY and SVGAGI. The CDR3 is made up of 15 amino acids. CDR3: CASSYFGGLDSPLHF. CDR3 sequence (DNA): TGTGCCAGCAGTTACTTTGGGGGGTTGGATTCACCCCTCCACTTT.

The sample holds a few counts of this clonotype. In nucleotides, the CDR3 is TGTGCCATCAGTGAAAACTGGGCAGGGGGCGATCAGCCCCAGCATTTT. This codes for CAISENWAGGDQPQHF. This rearrangement joins TRBV10-3 to TRBJ1-5; 8 nucleotides align to TRBD1. In germline, CDR1 is ENHRY, CDR2 SYGVKD. Losses at the gene ends were 3 bases for V and 5 bases for J; bases not matched to a gene: 9. The CDR3 covers 16 residues.

The J gene is TRBJ1-3, the V gene TRBV15; D is unclear. CDR3 length equals 14 residues. CDR1 LNHNV and CDR2 YYDKDF come from the germline V gene (reference sequence). The V end lost 1 base, the J end lost 3 bases, and 7 bases lay between the germline ends. The CDR3 DNA follows: TGTGCCACCAGCAGAGTGGGTTTTGGAAACACCATATATTTT. Amino acid sequence: CATSRVGFGNTIYF.

V gene TRBV5-6 combines with J gene TRBJ2-4, with 7 nucleotides matching TRBD1. This CDR3 region has 16 residues. Germline CDR1 reads SGHDT; CDR2 reads YYEEEE. V shed 4 bases and J 7 bases; nucleotides not matched to a gene: 14. The CDR3 protein is CASSPLRDSYYNIQYF. The CDR3 DNA reads as TGTGCCAGCAGCCCACTCCGGGACAGCTATTATAACATTCAGTACTTC.

Of note for this clonotype: One end of the junction varies from germline; a read error may be responsible. The chain employs TRBV2 and TRBJ1-3; D uncertain. The germline CDR1 and CDR2 sequences are SNHLY and FYNNEI. CDR3 length: 13 amino acids. CDR3 amino acids: CASKQSSGDTIYF. CDR3 DNA: TGTGCCAGCAAACAGAGCTCTGGAGACACCATATATTTT.

J is TRBJ1-1 and V is TRBV29-1, with 7 bases that match TRBD1. Trimming cost V 5 bases and J 1 base; bases outside gene matches: 4. This CDR3 has 13 amino acids. The germline CDR1 and CDR2 sequences are SQVTM and ANQGSEA. CDR3 DNA sequence: TGCAGCGTTCGCCGGGACAGGAACACTGAAGCTTTCTTT. Its protein product is CSVRRDRNTEAFF. Combining the CDR3 with reference TRBV29-1 and TRBJ1-1 gives the whole variable domain SAVISQKPSRDICQRGTSLTIQCQVDSQVTMMFWYRQQPGQSLTLIATANQGSEATYESGFVIDKFPISRPNLTFSTLTVSNMSPEDSSIYLCSVRRDRNTEAFFGQGTRLTVV.

In its sample, this clonotype was seen a few times. This chain connects TRBV2 to TRBJ1-6; 9 nucleotides align to TRBD1. The CDR3 extends over 16 amino acids. Germline loops: CDR1 SNHLY, CDR2 FYNNEI. The V and J ends lost 1 base and 4 bases, in that order; junction bases with no gene match: 2. The CDR3 reads CASSEGGQGYNSPLHF. DNA for the CDR3: TGTGCCAGCAGTGAAGGGGGACAGGGTTATAATTCACCCCTCCACTTT.

The CDR3: CASSRGQGTETQYF. Written as DNA, the CDR3 is TGTGCCAGCAGTCGTGGACAGGGGACGGAGACCCAGTACTTC. The V gene is TRBV6-1, the J gene TRBJ2-5; 9 bases agree with TRBD1. Germline assignment: CDR1 MNHNS and CDR2 SASEGT. The CDR3 runs to 14 residues. The junction had 6 bases not matched to a gene; V was cut back by 5 bases and J by 5 bases.

This clonotype showed up just a few times. The CDR3 nucleotides read TGCAGTGCCGGAGGGGGACTAGCGATGACAGATACGCAGTATTTT. It specifies CSAGGGLAMTDTQYF. This rearrangement joins TRBV20-1 to TRBJ2-3, with 10 bases matching TRBD2. CDR3 size: 15 residues. Trimming removed 6 bases from V and 3 bases from J; junction bases left unmatched: 9. The germline V gene encodes CDR1 DFQATT and CDR2 SNEGSKA (reference sequence).

The rearrangement uses TRBV20-1 and TRBJ2-3; D call uncertain. V lost 0 bases and J 0 bases, leaving 13 bases between the germline ends. The CDR3 extends over 16 amino acids. The germline V gene has CDR1 DFQATT and CDR2 SNEGSKA (reference sequence). CDR3 in DNA: TGCAGTGCTAGAGATGTCCGTCCCTCTAGCACAGATACGCAGTATTTT. It specifies CSARDVRPSSTDTQYF.

The V gene is TRBV11-2, the J gene TRBJ2-1, with D possibly being TRBD2 (6 bases). The germline V gene encodes CDR1 SGHAT and CDR2 FQNNGV. V was pared by 3 bases and J by 10 bases, with 13 bases between. The CDR3 is 13 residues long. The CDR3: CASSFTFSGEQFF. DNA for the CDR3: TGTGCCAGCAGCTTTACCTTCAGCGGGGAGCAGTTCTTC. Together with reference TRBV11-2 and TRBJ2-1, the CDR3 gives the full variable domain: EAGVAQSPRYKIIEKRQSVAFWCNPISGHATLYWYQQILGQGPKLLIQFQNNGVVDDSQLPKDRFSAERLKGVDSTLKIQPAKLEDSAVYLCASSFTFSGEQFFGPGTRLTVL.

The V gene is TRBV7-3, the J gene TRBJ2-2; TRBD1 is a possible D gene (5 bases). The CDR3 spans 17 residues. The ends were cut back, 0 bases at V and 2 bases at J, with 13 bases in the middle. The germline V gene has CDR1 SGHTA and CDR2 FQGTGA. The CDR3 region has the DNA TGTGCCAGCAGCTTAACCCCCCTGACAGTCAACACCGGGGAGCTGTTTTTT. It encodes CASSLTPLTVNTGELFF.

The chain has TRBV6-1 and TRBJ2-2, with D tentatively TRBD2 (5 bases). This CDR3 has 13 amino acids. V lost 6 bases, J lost 7 bases, and 12 bases lay in between. Germline-derived CDR1 and CDR2 are MNHNS and SASEGT. CDR3 residues: CASRHPGFGELFF. CDR3 DNA sequence: TGTGCCAGCAGGCACCCGGGGTTCGGGGAGCTGTTTTTT.

This clonotype was detected once. The chain carries TRBV11-2 and TRBJ2-1, with a tentative D call TRBD2 (6 bases). There are 18 residues in the CDR3. Germline CDR1 reads SGHAT; CDR2 reads FQNNGV. Trimming shortened V by 2 bases and J by 2 bases, and 19 bases separated the two germline ends. CDR3 DNA sequence: TGTGCCAGCAGCTTAATTCCACGTAGGGACTTACCCTACAATGAGCAGTTCTTC. Translating gives CASSLIPRRDLPYNEQFF.

The chain employs TRBV12-3 or TRBV12-4 and TRBJ2-1, with TRBD2 identical over 11 bases. V shed 6 bases and J 8 bases; nucleotides not matched to a gene: 6. The CDR3 runs 14 residues. CDR3 DNA: TGTGCCAGCAGAGATGGGACTAGCGGATATGAGCAGTTCTTC. Translating it yields CASRDGTSGYEQFF.

The V gene is TRBV20-1, the J gene TRBJ2-3; D is unclear. Germline CDR1 and CDR2: DFQATT and SNEGSKA (reference sequence). V lost 0 bases and J lost 1, with 14 bases in between. This CDR3 comprises 16 residues. In DNA form, the CDR3 reads TGCAGTGCTAGAGATGTATCCCGGGCGGGCACAGATACGCAGTATTTT. Translated: CSARDVSRAGTDTQYF.